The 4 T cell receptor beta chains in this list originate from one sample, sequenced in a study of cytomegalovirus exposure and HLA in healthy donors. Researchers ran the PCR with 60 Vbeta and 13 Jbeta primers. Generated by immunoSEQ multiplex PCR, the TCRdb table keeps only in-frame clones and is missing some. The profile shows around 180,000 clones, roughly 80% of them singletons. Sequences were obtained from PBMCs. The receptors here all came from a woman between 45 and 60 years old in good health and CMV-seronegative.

CDR3 in DNA: TGTGCCAGTAGTTTCCTGGGAGGAAGACGAAACAATGAGCAGTTCTTC. Translated, it gives CASSFLGGRRNNEQFF. V and J are TRBV19 and TRBJ2-1; a possible D gene is TRBD2 (6 bases). In germline, CDR1 is LNHDA, CDR2 SQIVND (reference sequence). V was trimmed by 5 bases and J by 5 bases, leaving 19 bases between them. There are 16 residues in the CDR3.

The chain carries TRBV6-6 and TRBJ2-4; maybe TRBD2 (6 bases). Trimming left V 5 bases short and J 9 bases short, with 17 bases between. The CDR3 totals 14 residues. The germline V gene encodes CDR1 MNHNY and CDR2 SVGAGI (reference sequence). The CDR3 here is CASSKRWGESIQYF. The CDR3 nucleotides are TGTGCCAGCAGTAAGCGGTGGGGGGAAAGCATTCAGTACTTC.

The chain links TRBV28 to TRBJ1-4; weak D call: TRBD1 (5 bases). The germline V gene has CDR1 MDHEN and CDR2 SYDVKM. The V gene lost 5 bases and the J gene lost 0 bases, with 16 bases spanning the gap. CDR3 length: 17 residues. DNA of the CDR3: TGTGCCAGCAGTACTTTACAGGATATAACAACTAATGAAAAACTGTTTTTT. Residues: CASSTLQDITTNEKLFF.

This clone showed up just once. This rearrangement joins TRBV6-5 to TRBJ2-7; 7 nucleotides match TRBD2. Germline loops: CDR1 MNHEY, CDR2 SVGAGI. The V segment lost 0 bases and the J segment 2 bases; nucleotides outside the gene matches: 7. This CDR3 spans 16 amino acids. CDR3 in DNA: TGTGCCAGCAGTTACTCCGGCGGGAGTCAACCCTACGAGCAGTACTTC. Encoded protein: CASSYSGGSQPYEQYF.